The 4 T cell receptor beta chains below come from one sample, sequenced in a study of blood T cell repertoires in COVID-19 (TCRdb year 2020). The library came from the immunoSEQ multiplex PCR assay. TCRdb carries this immuneACCESS record with in-frame sequences only. Its versions omit some clonotypes, under half of them owing to an unresolved V gene in the studies checked, with the rest unexplained. The sample contains around 330,000 clones, approximately 88% of them found a single time. The top ten clonotypes cover about 8.9% of the sample. The sample was PBMCs or T cells enriched from blood (not recorded which). These receptors were collected from a young woman who had recovered from COVID-19.

This clone was seen once. Written as DNA, the CDR3 is TGTGCCAGCAGCCCTAAAGGGGACAGCTTTAACTATGGCTACACCTTC. This encodes CASSPKGDSFNYGYTF. The rearrangement uses TRBV5-8 and TRBJ1-2, with 7 bases lining up with TRBD1. Germline CDR1 SGHTS, CDR2 YDEGEE. The CDR3 covers 16 residues. Trimming removed 4 bases from V and 1 base from J; junction bases left unmatched: 10.

This clone was seen a few times. V and J are TRBV7-9 and TRBJ1-6, with D hard to call. The V end was cut by 5 bases, the J end by 14 bases, with 19 bases between. The CDR3 extends over 14 amino acids. Per the germline V gene, CDR1 is SEHNR and CDR2 is FQNEAQ (reference sequence). The CDR3 sequence: CASSAAPAVRALHF. The CDR3 DNA is TGTGCCAGCAGCGCCGCTCCTGCGGTACGGGCCCTCCACTTT.

V gene TRBV9 combines with J gene TRBJ1-1; 7 bases map to TRBD1. CDR3 size: 14 residues. The germline V gene encodes CDR1 SGDLS and CDR2 YYNGEE. Trimming took 4 bases from V and 4 from J; bases not matched to a gene: 7. Here the CDR3 reads CASSPAGGSTEAFF. The CDR3 DNA is TGTGCCAGCAGCCCCGCAGGGGGTAGCACTGAAGCTTTCTTT.

The genes are TRBV7-2 and TRBJ2-5, with D possibly being TRBD1 (8 bases). V gave up 5 bases and J gave up 1 base, with 26 bases separating them. CDR3 length equals 19 residues. Germline values: CDR1 SGHTA, CDR2 FQGNSA. CDR3 loop: CASSQAGQGAFFIQETQYF. The CDR3 DNA reads as TGTGCCAGCAGCCAAGCGGGGCAGGGGGCGTTCTTTATCCAAGAGACCCAGTACTTC.